The next 29 T cell receptor beta chains were all read from a single sample in a study of blood T cell repertoires in COVID-19. Some clones are missing from TCRdb's copy, which holds only in-frame ones; the method was immunoSEQ multiplex PCR. In the table there are approximately 170,000 clones, more than 70% of which are singletons. Input material: peripheral blood. Receptor source: a man aged 50-59 years who had recovered from COVID-19.

The genes are TRBV5-1 and TRBJ2-4; tentative D call: TRBD1 (5 bases). Germline values: CDR1 SGHRS, CDR2 YFSETQ. Trimming removed 2 bases from V and 7 bases from J, with 10 bases in between. This CDR3 region has 13 residues. The chain's CDR3 is CASSLEGVNIQYF. CDR3 DNA sequence: TGCGCCAGCAGCTTAGAAGGGGTGAACATTCAGTACTTC.

This sequence joins TRBV3-1 (or the pseudogene TRBV3-2) and TRBJ2-1; 7 bases agree with TRBD2. Germline V gene sequence: CDR1 LGHDT, CDR2 YNNKEL (reference sequence). The CDR3 is made up of 15 amino acids. Trimming took 7 bases from V and 7 from J; bases not matched to a gene: 13. This CDR3 reads CASKRGTMMRNEQFF. The CDR3 nucleotides read TGTGCCAGCAAACGGGGGACTATGATGAGAAATGAGCAGTTCTTC.

The chain has TRBV12-3 or TRBV12-4 and TRBJ2-3, with D perhaps TRBD2 (5 bases). The CDR3 has 13 residues. The V end was cut by 4 bases, the J end by 10 bases, with 15 bases between. The CDR3 DNA follows: TGTGCCAGCAGTTCCCAGTTCGGGGTGGCGCAGTATTTT. Translating it yields CASSSQFGVAQYF.

V is TRBV4-3 and J is TRBJ2-6; 11 nucleotides align to TRBD2. The germline gives CDR1 LGHNA, CDR2 YSLEER. This CDR3 contains 19 residues. Trimming took 0 bases from V and 4 from J; bases not matched to a gene: 8. The CDR3 here is CASSQEPLAGGGGANVLTF. In nucleotides, the CDR3 is TGCGCCAGCAGCCAAGAACCGCTAGCGGGGGGTGGAGGGGCCAACGTCCTGACTTTC.

The genes are TRBV5-5 and TRBJ2-3; TRBD2 agrees at 7 bases. Germline CDR1 reads SGHKS; CDR2 reads YYEKEE (reference sequence). The CDR3 spans 15 residues. Trimming cost V 4 bases and J 2 bases; bases outside gene matches: 7. The CDR3 loop is CASSPRGGHTDTQYF. The CDR3 region has the DNA TGTGCCAGCAGCCCTCGGGGAGGGCACACAGATACGCAGTATTTT.

The chain has TRBV9 and TRBJ2-2; 10 bases are a match to TRBD1. The trim removed 3 bases at V and 3 bases at J, leaving 11 bases unmatched. This CDR3 region has 18 residues. CDR1 is SGDLS and CDR2 is YYNGEE in the germline V gene. The CDR3, as DNA: TGTGCCAGCAGCGGCCGGGACAGGGGTACGTTTGACACCGGGGAGCTGTTTTTT. Translating gives CASSGRDRGTFDTGELFF.

This clone showed up just once. The chain carries TRBV5-6 and TRBJ1-5, with a weak D call TRBD1 (6 bases). CDR3 length: 15 residues. Germline loops: CDR1 SGHDT, CDR2 YYEEEE. The ends were cut back, 2 bases at V and 4 bases at J, with 13 bases in the middle. Here the CDR3 DNA reads TGTGCCAGCAGCTTAGGGACATTTCTGAATCAGCCCCAGCATTTT. Protein sequence: CASSLGTFLNQPQHF.

J is TRBJ2-7 and V is TRBV12-5; TRBD2 aligns across 8 bases. Trimming at V came to 5 bases and at J to 5 bases, leaving 14 bases not matched to a gene. Germline lookup yields CDR1 LGHNT and CDR2 FRNRAP. The CDR3 is 16 residues long. This CDR3 is CASGPTLSKRENEQYF. Here the CDR3 DNA reads TGTGCTAGTGGTCCCACCTTATCGAAGCGGGAGAACGAGCAGTACTTC. Based on the CDR3 plus reference TRBV12-5 and TRBJ2-7, the full variable domain is DARVTQTPRHKVTEMGQEVTMRCQPILGHNTVFWYRQTMMQGLELLAYFRNRAPLDDSGMPKDRFSAEMPDATLATLKIQPSEPRDSAVYFCASGPTLSKRENEQYFGPGTRLTVT.

The rearrangement joins TRBV28 to TRBJ2-7; 12 bases line up with TRBD2. Germline V gives CDR1 MDHEN, CDR2 SYDVKM. This CDR3 spans 14 amino acids. The V segment lost 8 bases and the J segment 6 bases; nucleotides outside the gene matches: 8. The CDR3 protein is CASRLAGAPSEQYF. CDR3 DNA: TGTGCCAGCCGACTAGCGGGGGCCCCCTCCGAGCAGTACTTC.

The sample holds a few counts of this clone. The chain couples TRBV7-9 to TRBJ1-2; D unclear. CDR3 length: 13 residues. Germline values: CDR1 SEHNR, CDR2 FQNEAQ (reference sequence). Trimming shortened V by 5 bases and J by 3 bases, and 10 bases separated the two germline ends. CDR3 DNA sequence: TGTGCCAGCAGCGTTGACGGGGACTATGGCTACACCTTC. Amino acids: CASSVDGDYGYTF.

The rearrangement links TRBV7-9 to TRBJ2-1; the match to TRBD1 covers 7 bases. Germline V gives CDR1 SEHNR, CDR2 FQNEAQ (reference sequence). Trimming at V came to 5 bases and at J to 0 bases, leaving 4 bases not matched to a gene. The CDR3 contains 15 residues. CDR3 sequence: CASSQGQFSYNEQFF. CDR3 bases: TGTGCCAGCAGCCAGGGACAGTTCTCCTACAATGAGCAGTTCTTC.

This chain uses TRBV7-3 with TRBJ2-2; 8 nucleotides line up with TRBD2. This CDR3 contains 15 residues. The V gene's germline CDR1 is SGHTA and CDR2 FQGTGA. J lost 2 bases, V lost 5 bases, and 4 bases had no gene match. DNA for the CDR3: TGTGCCAGCAGCCGTAGCGGGATAAACACCGGGGAGCTGTTTTTT. Translating it yields CASSRSGINTGELFF.

There are a few counts of this clone. The chain uses TRBV7-3 and TRBJ1-1, with a tentative D call TRBD1 (5 bases). In germline, CDR1 is SGHTA, CDR2 FQGTGA. The CDR3 contains 14 residues. V dropped 2 bases and J dropped 1 base, with 8 bases sitting between them. The DNA for the CDR3 is TGTGCCAGCAGCTTAGCCGGACAGAACACTGAAGCTTTCTTT. It codes for CASSLAGQNTEAFF.

The CDR3 coding sequence is TGTGCCAGCAGCCCGGGACAGGGCCGCTACGAGCAGTACTTC. It codes for CASSPGQGRYEQYF. The chain uses TRBV5-4 and TRBJ2-7; 9 bases fit TRBD1. The CDR3 length is 14 residues. Germline CDR1 is SGHNT and CDR2 is YYREEE (reference sequence). V shed 4 bases and J 3 bases; nucleotides not matched to a gene: 5.

The chain links TRBV6-5 to TRBJ1-4, with 8 bases matching TRBD1. Germline CDR1 MNHEY, CDR2 SVGAGI. There are 14 residues in the CDR3. Losses at the gene ends were 6 bases for V and 4 bases for J; bases not matched to a gene: 4. In DNA, the CDR3 is TGTGCCAGCAGCCAGGGGGCGGGTAATGAAAAACTGTTTTTT. Amino acids: CASSQGAGNEKLFF.

The V gene is TRBV6-1, the J gene TRBJ2-5, with 15 bases fitting TRBD2. The germline CDR1 and CDR2 sequences are MNHNS and SASEGT. The CDR3 loop spans 16 amino acids. V lost 4 bases and J lost 5; bases outside the gene matches: 5. The CDR3 here is CASSAGLAGGLETQYF. CDR3 DNA sequence: TGTGCCAGCAGTGCCGGACTAGCGGGGGGGCTGGAGACCCAGTACTTC.

This chain joins TRBV5-1 and TRBJ2-2; no definite D call. The V and J ends lost 2 bases and 6 bases respectively, with 8 bases between them. The CDR3 length is 13 residues. Germline CDR1 and CDR2: SGHRS and YFSETQ. CDR3 nucleotides: TGCGCCAGCAGCTTCCCGGGTCCCGGGGAGCTGTTTTTT. It encodes CASSFPGPGELFF.

V is TRBV6-5 and J is TRBJ2-7, with D possibly being TRBD1 (6 bases). The CDR3 loop spans 13 amino acids. Trimming shortened V by 9 bases and J by 3 bases, and 15 bases separated the two germline ends. Germline-derived CDR1 and CDR2 are MNHEY and SVGAGI. The CDR3 is CARSGVYSYEQYF. CDR3 DNA sequence: TGTGCCAGGTCAGGGGTTTATAGCTACGAGCAGTACTTC.

The V and J genes are TRBV5-1 and TRBJ2-1, with 14 positions matching TRBD2. In germline, CDR1 is SGHRS, CDR2 YFSETQ. With V trimmed by 4 bases and J by 9 bases, 6 bases remained unmatched. The length of the CDR3 is 15 residues. CDR3 DNA: TGCGCCAGCAGCCTGACTAGCGGGGGGGCCTCTGAGCAGTTCTTC. Its translation is CASSLTSGGASEQFF.

This chain connects TRBV24-1 to TRBJ2-3; D possibly corresponds to TRBD1 (6 bases). Germline CDR1 and CDR2: KGHDR and SFDVKD. CDR3 length: 16 residues. Trimming took off 2 bases at V and 0 bases at J, with 11 bases between the two ends. CDR3: CATSDSRGISTDTQYF. The CDR3 DNA reads as TGTGCCACCAGTGATTCCAGGGGCATAAGCACAGATACGCAGTATTTT.

V usage is TRBV11-2 and J usage is TRBJ1-3; unclear D gene. Germline loops: CDR1 SGHAT, CDR2 FQNNGV. The V end was cut by 5 bases, the J end by 1 base, with 9 bases between. The CDR3 has 14 amino acids. Here the CDR3 DNA reads TGTGCCAGCAGCCTAAAACTGTCTGGAAACACCATATATTTT. Translated: CASSLKLSGNTIYF.

The V gene is TRBV5-1, the J gene TRBJ2-3; 12 bases fit TRBD2. Germline lookup yields CDR1 SGHRS and CDR2 YFSETQ. The CDR3 is 18 residues long. The trim removed 3 bases at V and 5 bases at J, leaving 13 bases unmatched. The CDR3, as DNA: TGCGCCAGCAGCTCGGGGATACTAGCGGGGGGCCTGGGAGATACGCAGTATTTT. It is translated as CASSSGILAGGLGDTQYF. The complete variable domain, with remaining parts taken from reference TRBV5-1 and TRBJ2-3, reads KAGVTQTPRYLIKTRGQQVTLSCSPISGHRSVSWYQQTPGQGLQFLFEYFSETQRNKGNFPGRFSGRQFSNSRSEMNVSTLELGDSALYLCASSSGILAGGLGDTQYFGPGTRLTVL.

The gene calls are TRBV19 and TRBJ2-2; 7 bases line up with TRBD1. Germline V lookup: CDR1 LNHDA, CDR2 SQIVND (reference sequence). The CDR3 consists of 14 residues. J gave up 3 bases and V 7 bases, and 5 bases lay outside the gene matches. Here the CDR3 DNA reads TGTGCCAGTATGGGACAGAGAGACACCGGGGAGCTGTTTTTT. Translation: CASMGQRDTGELFF.

The chain is built from TRBV10-1 and TRBJ2-7; D gene unclear. Germline V lookup: CDR1 WNHNN, CDR2 SYGVQD (reference sequence). The CDR3 covers 13 residues. V lost 3 bases and J lost 7, with 13 bases in between. The CDR3 region is CASSEQNQSEQYF. The CDR3 DNA is TGCGCCAGCAGTGAACAGAACCAGAGTGAGCAGTACTTC.

The gene calls are TRBV19 and TRBJ2-1; no clear D. CDR3 length: 15 residues. Germline-derived CDR1 and CDR2 are LNHDA and SQIVND (reference sequence). The V end lost 3 bases, the J end lost 3 bases, and 12 bases lay between the germline ends. The CDR3 coding sequence is TGTGCCAGTAGTATCGATTTTGGCAGCTACAATGAGCAGTTCTTC. This encodes CASSIDFGSYNEQFF.

V is TRBV12-5 and J is TRBJ2-2, with a weak D call TRBD2 (6 bases). Germline V gene data show CDR1 as LGHNT and CDR2 as FRNRAP. CDR3 size: 13 residues. V lost 4 bases and J lost 6, with 9 bases in between. CDR3 DNA sequence: TGTGCTAGTGGTTCGGGGGTAGCCGGGGAGCTGTTTTTT. This gives the protein CASGSGVAGELFF.

This clone has only one observation. The chain combines TRBV11-2 with TRBJ1-2; no clear D. V dropped 3 bases and J dropped 4 bases, with 12 bases sitting between them. The germline CDR1 and CDR2 sequences are SGHAT and FQNNGV. The CDR3 is 14 amino acids. The CDR3 reads CASSFGGAGYGYTF. DNA of the CDR3: TGTGCCAGCAGCTTCGGAGGTGCGGGCTATGGCTACACCTTC.

This clone was counted only a few times. The V gene is TRBV9, the J gene TRBJ2-7; 7 positions agree with TRBD2. V shed 3 bases and J 4 bases; nucleotides not matched to a gene: 10. This CDR3 has 15 residues. Germline CDR1 reads SGDLS; CDR2 reads YYNGEE. Here the CDR3 reads CASSASGGSMYEQYF. Written as DNA, the CDR3 is TGTGCCAGCAGCGCCTCTGGCGGGAGTATGTACGAGCAGTACTTC.

The CDR3 nucleotides are TGTGCCAGCAGTCCCGGGACAGGGGCCGAAAAACTGTTTTTT. Amino acid sequence: CASSPGTGAEKLFF. The chain has TRBV6-5 and TRBJ1-4, with 10 bases fitting TRBD1. The CDR3 contains 14 residues. Germline trimming cut 5 bases from V and 8 bases from J; bases unmatched to any gene: 5. CDR1 and CDR2 from the germline V gene are MNHEY and SVGAGI.